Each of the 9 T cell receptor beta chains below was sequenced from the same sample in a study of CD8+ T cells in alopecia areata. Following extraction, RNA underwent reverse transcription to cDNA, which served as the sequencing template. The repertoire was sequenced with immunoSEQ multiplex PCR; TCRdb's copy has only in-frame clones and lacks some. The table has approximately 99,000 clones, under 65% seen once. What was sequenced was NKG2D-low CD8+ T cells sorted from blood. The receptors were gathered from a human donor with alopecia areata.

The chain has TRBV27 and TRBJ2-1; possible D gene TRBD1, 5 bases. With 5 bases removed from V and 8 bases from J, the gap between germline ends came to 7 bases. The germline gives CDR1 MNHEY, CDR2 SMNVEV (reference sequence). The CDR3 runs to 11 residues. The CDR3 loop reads CASSRGHEQFF. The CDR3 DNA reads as TGTGCCAGCAGTAGGGGCCATGAGCAGTTCTTC.

In nucleotides, the CDR3 is TGTGCCGGAACGGACAGGGGATATAACGAGCAGTACTTC. This encodes CAGTDRGYNEQYF. The rearrangement uses TRBV30 and TRBJ2-7; TRBD1 aligns across 9 bases. The CDR3 is 13 residues long. CDR1 GTSNPN and CDR2 SVGIG come from the germline V gene (reference sequence). After removal of 8 bases from V and 5 bases from J, the junction contained 10 bases not matched to a gene.

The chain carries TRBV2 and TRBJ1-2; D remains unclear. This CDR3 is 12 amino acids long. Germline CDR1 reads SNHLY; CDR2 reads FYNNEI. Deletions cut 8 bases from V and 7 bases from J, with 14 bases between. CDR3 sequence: CASEEKALGYTF. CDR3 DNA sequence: TGTGCCAGCGAGGAGAAAGCCCTTGGCTACACCTTC.

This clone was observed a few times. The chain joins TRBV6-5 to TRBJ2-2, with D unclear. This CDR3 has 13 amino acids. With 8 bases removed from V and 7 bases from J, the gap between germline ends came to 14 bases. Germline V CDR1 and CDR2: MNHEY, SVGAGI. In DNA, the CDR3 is TGTGCCAGCTCCCCCTTTAAGAACGGGGAGCTGTTTTTT. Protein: CASSPFKNGELFF.

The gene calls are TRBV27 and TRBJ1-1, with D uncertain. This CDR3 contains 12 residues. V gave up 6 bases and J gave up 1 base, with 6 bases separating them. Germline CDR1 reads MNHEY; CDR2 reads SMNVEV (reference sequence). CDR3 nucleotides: TGTGCCAGCAGGTTGGGGAACACTGAAGCTTTCTTT. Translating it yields CASRLGNTEAFF.

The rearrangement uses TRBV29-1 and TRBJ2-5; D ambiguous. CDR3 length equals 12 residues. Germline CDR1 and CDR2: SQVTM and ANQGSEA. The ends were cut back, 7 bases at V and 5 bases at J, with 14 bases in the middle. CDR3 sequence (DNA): TGCAGCGCTAAACCAGGCAGGGAGACCCAGTACTTC. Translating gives CSAKPGRETQYF.

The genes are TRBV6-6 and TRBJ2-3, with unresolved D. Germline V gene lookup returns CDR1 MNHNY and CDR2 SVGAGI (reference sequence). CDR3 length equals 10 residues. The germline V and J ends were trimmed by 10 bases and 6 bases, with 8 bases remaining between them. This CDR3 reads CATIEDTQYF. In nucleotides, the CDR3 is TGTGCCACAATAGAGGATACGCAGTATTTT.

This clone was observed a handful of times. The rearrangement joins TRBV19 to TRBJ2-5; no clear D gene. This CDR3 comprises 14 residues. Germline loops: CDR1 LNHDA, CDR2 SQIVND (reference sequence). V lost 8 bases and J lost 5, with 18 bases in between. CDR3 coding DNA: TGTGCCAGTTCACTACTTAGCCCCGGCGAGACCCAGTACTTC. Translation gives CASSLLSPGETQYF.

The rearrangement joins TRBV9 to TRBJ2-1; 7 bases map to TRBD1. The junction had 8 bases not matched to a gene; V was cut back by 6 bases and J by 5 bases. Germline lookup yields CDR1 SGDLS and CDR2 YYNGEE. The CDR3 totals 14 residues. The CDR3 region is CASNRGRPNNEQFF. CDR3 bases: TGTGCCAGCAACAGGGGACGGCCGAACAATGAGCAGTTCTTC. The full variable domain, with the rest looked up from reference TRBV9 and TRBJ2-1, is DSGVTQTPKHLITATGQRVTLRCSPRSGDLSVYWYQQSLDQGLQFLIQYYNGEERAKGNILERFSAQQFPDLHSELNLSSLELGDSALYFCASNRGRPNNEQFFGPGTRLTVL.